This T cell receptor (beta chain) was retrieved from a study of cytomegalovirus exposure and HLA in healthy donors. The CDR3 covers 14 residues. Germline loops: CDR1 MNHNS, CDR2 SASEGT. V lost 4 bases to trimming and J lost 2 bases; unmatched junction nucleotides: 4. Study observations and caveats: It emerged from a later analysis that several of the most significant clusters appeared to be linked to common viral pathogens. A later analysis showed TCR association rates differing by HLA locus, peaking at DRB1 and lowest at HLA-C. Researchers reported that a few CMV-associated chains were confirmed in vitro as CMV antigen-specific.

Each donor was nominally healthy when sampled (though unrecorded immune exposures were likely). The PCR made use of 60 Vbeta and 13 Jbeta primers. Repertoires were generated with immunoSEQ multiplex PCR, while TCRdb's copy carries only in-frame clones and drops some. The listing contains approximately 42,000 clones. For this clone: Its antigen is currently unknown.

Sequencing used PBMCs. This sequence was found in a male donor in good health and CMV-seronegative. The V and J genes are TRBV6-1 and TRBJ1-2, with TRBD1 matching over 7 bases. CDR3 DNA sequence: TGTGCCAGCAGTGTTGTAGGGGGCAACTATGGCTACACCTTC. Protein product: CASSVVGGNYGYTF.